Each of the 12 T cell receptor beta chains below was sequenced from the same sample in a study of cytomegalovirus exposure and HLA in healthy donors. The PCR had 60 Vbeta and 13 Jbeta primers. TCRdb's table, derived via immunoSEQ multiplex PCR, lists solely in-frame clones and lacks some. Reported are fewer than 200,000 clones; the ten largest clones contain 1% to 1.5%. The sequenced sample consisted of PBMCs. These receptors were collected from a woman in her sixties or seventies in good health and CMV-seronegative.

This chain links TRBV19 with TRBJ1-4, with 10 bases lining up with TRBD1. The CDR3 runs to 14 residues. V shed 6 bases and J 8 bases; nucleotides not matched to a gene: 6. Germline CDR1 and CDR2: LNHDA and SQIVND (reference sequence). The CDR3, as DNA: TGTGCCAGTAGCTCCGGGACAGGGGAAGAAAAACTGTTTTTT. Translating it yields CASSSGTGEEKLFF.

The chain uses TRBV11-3 and TRBJ2-2; D perhaps matches TRBD1 (5 bases). Germline CDR1 reads SGHNT; CDR2 reads YENEEA. V lost 3 bases to trimming and J lost 0 bases, with 17 bases between them. This CDR3 spans 18 amino acids. Here the CDR3 DNA reads TGTGCCAGCAGCTTCTCTCTGGGGCAGGACGCGAACACCGGGGAGCTGTTTTTT. Translation: CASSFSLGQDANTGELFF.

This rearrangement joins TRBV15 to TRBJ1-1; TRBD1 is a possible D gene (5 bases). This CDR3 contains 16 residues. Germline lookup yields CDR1 LNHNV and CDR2 YYDKDF (reference sequence). Trimming took 0 bases from V and 4 from J, leaving 15 bases between them. CDR3 sequence reads: CATSRDYTPGFTEAFF. The CDR3 bases are TGTGCCACCAGCAGAGATTACACCCCAGGGTTCACTGAAGCTTTCTTT.

The chain employs TRBV29-1 and TRBJ2-6; D is ambiguous. Trimming left V 4 bases short and J 4 bases short, with 8 bases between. In germline, CDR1 is SQVTM, CDR2 ANQGSEA. The CDR3 has 13 residues. Here the CDR3 DNA reads TGCAGCGTTGCGGCAGCGGGGGCCAACGTCCTGACTTTC. This gives the protein CSVAAAGANVLTF.

V is TRBV7-9 and J is TRBJ2-7; tentative D call: TRBD1 (5 bases). Germline V CDR1 and CDR2: SEHNR, FQNEAQ (reference sequence). This CDR3 has 14 amino acids. The ends were cut back, 1 base at V and 4 bases at J, with 11 bases in the middle. CDR3 protein: CASSLGLDIYEQYF. In nucleotides, the CDR3 is TGTGCCAGCAGCTTAGGACTGGACATATACGAGCAGTACTTC.

The chain couples TRBV7-3 to TRBJ2-6, with a possible D match to TRBD2 (5 bases). Germline CDR1 reads SGHTA; CDR2 reads FQGTGA. The CDR3 consists of 15 residues. V lost 5 bases to trimming and J lost 3 bases, with 11 bases between them. The CDR3 loop reads CASSPRGYGANVLTF. DNA for the CDR3: TGTGCCAGCAGCCCCCGGGGTTATGGGGCCAACGTCCTGACTTTC.

Here the CDR3 DNA reads TGTGCCAGCAGCTTGCAAACTACAGGGGTTTTGGAGCAGTTCTTC. It codes for CASSLQTTGVLEQFF. This chain uses TRBV5-6 with TRBJ2-1; 7 bases are a match to TRBD1. V gave up 1 base and J gave up 10 bases; unmatched junction bases: 11. Germline lookup yields CDR1 SGHDT and CDR2 YYEEEE. This CDR3 is 15 amino acids long.

V gene TRBV5-1 combines with J gene TRBJ2-2; 7 nucleotides line up with TRBD1. Germline values: CDR1 SGHRS, CDR2 YFSETQ. Trimming cost V 3 bases and J 4 bases; bases outside gene matches: 6. This CDR3 spans 15 amino acids. The CDR3 sequence: CASSSTGVTTGELFF. CDR3 nucleotide sequence: TGCGCCAGCAGCTCAACAGGGGTGACCACCGGGGAGCTGTTTTTT.

V is TRBV4-1 and J is TRBJ2-7; weak D call: TRBD2 (5 bases). V shed 1 base and J shed 0 bases, with 10 bases lying between them. The CDR3 sequence is 15 residues long. The germline V gene has CDR1 MGHRA and CDR2 YSYEKL. The CDR3 region has the DNA TGCGCCAGCAGCCAAGGTCGAGGAGGCTCCTACGAGCAGTACTTC. It is translated as CASSQGRGGSYEQYF.

The chain joins TRBV6-1 to TRBJ1-5; no reliable D call. Per germline, CDR1 MNHNS and CDR2 SASEGT. V lost 7 bases, J lost 0 bases, and 7 bases lay in between. This CDR3 region has 13 residues. In DNA, the CDR3 is TGTGCCAGCAACGGGAATAGCAATCAGCCCCAGCATTTT. Translated, it gives CASNGNSNQPQHF.

V usage is TRBV2 and J usage is TRBJ1-4; D possibly corresponds to TRBD1 (5 bases). The CDR3 loop spans 12 amino acids. Germline CDR1 and CDR2: SNHLY and FYNNEI. Trimming left V 7 bases short and J 4 bases short, with 7 bases between. The CDR3 DNA sequence: TGTGCCAGCATGCAGGGTAATGAAAAACTGTTTTTT. Protein product: CASMQGNEKLFF.

V gene TRBV5-5 combines with J gene TRBJ2-5; 7 bases match TRBD1. The CDR3 spans 16 residues. The V gene's germline CDR1 is SGHKS and CDR2 YYEKEE (reference sequence). Germline trimming cut 4 bases from V and 2 bases from J; bases unmatched to any gene: 11. The DNA of the CDR3 is TGTGCCAGCAGCGACCTAGGAGGACAGGTTCAAGAGACCCAGTACTTC. It codes for CASSDLGGQVQETQYF.